This TCR beta chain was documented in a study of identifying expanded T cells in peripheral blood. Overall study results and limits: Over approximately two and four weeks, about 17 and 20 clones changed, versus around 1.2 between replicates. Across healthy donors, higher total template counts meant significantly greater approximately 2-week count variance.

A few counts support this clone. Its specificity is not known. No infections or other immune events were documented during collection. This CDR3 region has 13 residues. Germline loops: CDR1 SGDLS, CDR2 YYNGEE. V was trimmed by 5 bases and J by 1 base, leaving 9 bases between them. Libraries were prepared by immunoSEQ multiplex PCR; TCRdb keeps only in-frame clonotypes and omits some of them. The table includes around 100,000 clones, 80% to 90% detected once. The chain carries TRBV9 and TRBJ1-1; TRBD1 is a possible D gene (6 bases). The sequencing sample was made of blood. The sequence came from a person aged 18 to 70 in good health. The DNA for the CDR3 is TGTGCCAGCAGGGACAGCGCGAACACTGAAGCTTTCTTT. Its protein product is CASRDSANTEAFF. Based on the CDR3 plus reference TRBV9 and TRBJ1-1, the full variable domain is DSGVTQTPKHLITATGQRVTLRCSPRSGDLSVYWYQQSLDQGLQFLIQYYNGEERAKGNILERFSAQQFPDLHSELNLSSLELGDSALYFCASRDSANTEAFFGQGTRLTVV.